This TCR beta chain was found in a study of beta chain features in type 1 diabetes. Whole-study findings and limits: Possibly, sequencing cDNA over-represented cells that had high TCR expression levels. When Type 1 diabetes patients were examined, their TCRB CDR3s proved moderately but significantly shorter in all four CD4+ subsets.

This clone was seen only a few times. Its target is unknown. Once sorted, every population was more than 95% pure. Germline values: CDR1 SEHNR, CDR2 FQNEAQ (reference sequence). Deletions cut 5 bases from V and 5 bases from J, with 12 bases between. CDR3 length: 13 residues. Investigators reverse transcribed all isolated RNA, so they sequenced expressed TCRB transcripts. Sequenced by immunoSEQ multiplex PCR; TCRdb stores in-frame clones only, minus some. The sample contains about 160,000 clones, about 9.8% of which appear only once. This chain joins TRBV7-9 and TRBJ1-1; a weak D match, TRBD1 (6 bases). Sequencing was done on a sample of central memory CD4+ T cells from blood. This TCR was sampled from a woman in her late teens or twenties in good health. The CDR3 nucleotides read TGTGCCAGCAGCCGGATCGGGACAACTGAAGCTTTCTTT. Translated: CASSRIGTTEAFF.